This T cell receptor beta chain was recovered during a study of blood T cell repertoires in COVID-19. Study details: COVID-19 samples from acute and convalescent phases originated in the United States, Italy and Spain. PBMCs, B-cell-depleted T cells, or T cells provided the cDNA or gDNA that made up the material.

The V and J ends lost 7 bases and 6 bases respectively, with 16 bases between them. In germline, CDR1 is LNHDA, CDR2 SQIVND (reference sequence). CDR3 size: 14 residues. Per the original methods: Reference gene primer amplification in the assay estimated nucleated cell counts. Assay: immunoSEQ multiplex PCR; the TCRdb copy retains only in-frame clones and omits some. The DNA was the basis for D and trimming; V, J and clone size are from that table. The data show roughly 140,000 clones, about 85% seen once. The sample was peripheral blood. This TCR was sampled from a woman in her 70s with acute or convalescent COVID-19. This chain connects TRBV19 to TRBJ2-1; D may be TRBD2 (7 bases). The CDR3 sequence is CASNKGGMGNEQFF. CDR3 sequence (DNA): TGTGCCAGTAACAAGGGGGGGATGGGCAATGAGCAGTTCTTC.